This TCR beta chain was captured by sequencing in a study of T cells in Graves' hyperthyroidism and ophthalmopathy. Study overall: Peripheral blood was collected at initial diagnosis, before any treatment.

Of note for this clonotype: Its antigen is currently unknown.

V was trimmed by 3 bases and J by 6 bases, leaving 12 bases between them. This CDR3 contains 13 residues. Study outcomes and limitations: Among clonotypes expanded in thyroid above 0.001, most were also found in blood. By a 13 V-J model, ophthalmopathy was set apart from stable hyperthyroidism.

The investigators amplified TCR beta CDR3 regions from RNA transcripts. Using the HTBI primer set, a first-round RT-PCR was run on the TCR CDR3. MiXCR was run by TCRdb on the multiplex PCR reads, yielding one entry per CDR3 protein. The data contain 100,000 to 130,000 distinct CDR3 sequences, roughly 15% of them singletons. Graves' hyperthyroidism is called stable when ophthalmopathy does not progress within 18 months. V and J are TRBV12-3 or TRBV12-4 and TRBJ2-7, with D tentatively TRBD2 (5 bases). The specimen sequenced was blood. The receptor was derived from a woman aged 45-65 years with Graves' hyperthyroidism. CDR3 amino acids: CASSFAGITEQYF. CDR3 coding DNA: TGTGCCAGCAGTTTTGCCGGGATCACCGAGCAGTACTTC.